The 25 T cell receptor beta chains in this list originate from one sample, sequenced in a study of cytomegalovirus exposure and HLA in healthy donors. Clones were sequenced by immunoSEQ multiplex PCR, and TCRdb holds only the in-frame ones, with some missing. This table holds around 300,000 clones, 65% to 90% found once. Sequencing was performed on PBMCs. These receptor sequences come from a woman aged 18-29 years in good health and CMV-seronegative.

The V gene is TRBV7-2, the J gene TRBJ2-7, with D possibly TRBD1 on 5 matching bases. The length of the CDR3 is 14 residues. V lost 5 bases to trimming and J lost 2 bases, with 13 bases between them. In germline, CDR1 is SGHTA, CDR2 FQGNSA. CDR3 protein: CASSNGAVPYEQYF. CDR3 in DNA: TGTGCCAGCAGCAATGGGGCAGTCCCCTACGAGCAGTACTTC. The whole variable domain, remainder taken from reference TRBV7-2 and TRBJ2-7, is GAGVSQSPSNKVTEKGKDVELRCDPISGHTALYWYRQSLGQGLEFLIYFQGNSAPDKSGLPSDRFSAERTGGSVSTLTIQRTQQEDSAVYLCASSNGAVPYEQYFGPGTRLTVT.

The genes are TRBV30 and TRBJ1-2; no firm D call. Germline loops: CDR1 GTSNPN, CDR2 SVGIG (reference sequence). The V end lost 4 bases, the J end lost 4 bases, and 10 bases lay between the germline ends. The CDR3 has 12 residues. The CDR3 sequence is CAWKGVSYGYTF. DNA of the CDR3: TGTGCCTGGAAGGGAGTTAGCTATGGCTACACCTTC.

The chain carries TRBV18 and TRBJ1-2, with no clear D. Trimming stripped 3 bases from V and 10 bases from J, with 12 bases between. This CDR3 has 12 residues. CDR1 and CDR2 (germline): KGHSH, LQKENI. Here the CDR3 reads CASSPQSDAYTF. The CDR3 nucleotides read TGTGCCAGCTCACCTCAAAGCGATGCCTACACCTTC.

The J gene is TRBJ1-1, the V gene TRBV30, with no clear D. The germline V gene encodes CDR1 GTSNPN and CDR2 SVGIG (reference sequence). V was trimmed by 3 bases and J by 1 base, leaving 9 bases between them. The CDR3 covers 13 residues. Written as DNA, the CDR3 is TGTGCCTGGAGAGTACTTAAGAACACTGAAGCTTTCTTT. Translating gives CAWRVLKNTEAFF. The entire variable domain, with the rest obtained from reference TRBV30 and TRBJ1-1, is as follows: SQTIHQWPATLVQPVGSPLSLECTVEGTSNPNLYWYRQAAGRGLQLLFYSVGIGQISSEVPQNLSASRPQDRQFILSSKKLLLSDSGFYLCAWRVLKNTEAFFGQGTRLTVV.

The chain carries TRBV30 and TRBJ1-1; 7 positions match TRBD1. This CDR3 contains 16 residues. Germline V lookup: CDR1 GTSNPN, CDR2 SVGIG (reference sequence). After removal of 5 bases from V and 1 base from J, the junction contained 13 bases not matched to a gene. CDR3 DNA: TGTGCCTGGTTAGGCAGACAGGGAGTGGCGAACACTGAAGCTTTCTTT. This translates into CAWLGRQGVANTEAFF.

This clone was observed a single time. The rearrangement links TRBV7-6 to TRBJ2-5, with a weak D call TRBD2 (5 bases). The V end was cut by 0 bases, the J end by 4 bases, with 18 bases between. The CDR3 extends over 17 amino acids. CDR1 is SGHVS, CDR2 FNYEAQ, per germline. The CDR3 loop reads CASSLAISDFSGETQYF. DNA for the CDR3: TGTGCCAGCAGCTTAGCGATCTCGGACTTCAGCGGAGAGACCCAGTACTTC.

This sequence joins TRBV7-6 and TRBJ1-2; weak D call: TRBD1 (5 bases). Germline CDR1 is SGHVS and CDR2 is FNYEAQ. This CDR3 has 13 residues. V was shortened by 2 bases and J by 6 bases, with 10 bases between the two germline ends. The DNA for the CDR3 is TGTGCCAGCAGCTTATGGCAGGGTGATGGCTACACCTTC. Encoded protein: CASSLWQGDGYTF.

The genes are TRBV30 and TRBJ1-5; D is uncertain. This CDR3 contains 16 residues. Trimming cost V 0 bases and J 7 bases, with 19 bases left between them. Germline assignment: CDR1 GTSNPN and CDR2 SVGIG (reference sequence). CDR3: CAWSVSGSVAEQPQHF. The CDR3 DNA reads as TGTGCCTGGAGTGTATCCGGGTCGGTCGCGGAGCAGCCCCAGCATTTT.

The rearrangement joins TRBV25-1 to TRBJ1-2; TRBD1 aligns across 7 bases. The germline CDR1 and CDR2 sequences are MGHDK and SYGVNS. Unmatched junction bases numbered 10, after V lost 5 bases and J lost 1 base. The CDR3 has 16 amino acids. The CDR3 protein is CASSPRRTGFNYGYTF. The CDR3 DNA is TGTGCCAGCAGTCCCCGCCGGACAGGCTTTAACTATGGCTACACCTTC.

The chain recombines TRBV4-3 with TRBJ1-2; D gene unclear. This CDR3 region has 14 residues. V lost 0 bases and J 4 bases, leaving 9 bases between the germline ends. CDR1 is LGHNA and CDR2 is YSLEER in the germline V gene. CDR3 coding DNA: TGCGCCAGCAGCCAAGAATCGACAAGCTATGGCTACACCTTC. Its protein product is CASSQESTSYGYTF.

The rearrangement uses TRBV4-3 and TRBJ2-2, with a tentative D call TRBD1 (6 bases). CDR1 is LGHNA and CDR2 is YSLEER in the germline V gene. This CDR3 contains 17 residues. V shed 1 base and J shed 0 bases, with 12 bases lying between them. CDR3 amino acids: CASSQVGWTANTGELFF. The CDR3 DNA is TGCGCCAGCAGCCAAGTTGGGTGGACAGCGAACACCGGGGAGCTGTTTTTT.

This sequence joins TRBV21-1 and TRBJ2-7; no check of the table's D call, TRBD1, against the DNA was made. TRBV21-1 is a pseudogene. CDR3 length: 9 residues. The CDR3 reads CAIHHEQYF. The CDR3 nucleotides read TGTGCCATCCATCACGAGCAGTACTTC.

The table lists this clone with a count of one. The DNA of the CDR3 is TGTGCCAGCAGCCCGGACAGGGGTAAAGGCTACGAGCAGTACTTC. Its protein product is CASSPDRGKGYEQYF. V and J are TRBV5-4 and TRBJ2-7, with 9 bases aligning to TRBD1. Trimming took 4 bases from V and 3 from J; bases not matched to a gene: 8. The CDR3 has 15 amino acids. Germline CDR1 SGHNT, CDR2 YYREEE (reference sequence). Full variable domain (remainder filled in from reference TRBV5-4 and TRBJ2-7): ETGVTQSPTHLIKTRGQQVTLRCSSQSGHNTVSWYQQALGQGPQFIFQYYREEENGRGNFPPRFSGLQFPNYSSELNVNALELDDSALYLCASSPDRGKGYEQYFGPGTRLTVT.

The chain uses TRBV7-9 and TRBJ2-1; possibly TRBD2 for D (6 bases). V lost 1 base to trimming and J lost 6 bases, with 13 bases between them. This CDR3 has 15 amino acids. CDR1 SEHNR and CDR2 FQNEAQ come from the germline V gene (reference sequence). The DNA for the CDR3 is TGTGCCAGCAGCTTAGGCACGGGAGTGGGCAATGAGCAGTTCTTC. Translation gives CASSLGTGVGNEQFF.

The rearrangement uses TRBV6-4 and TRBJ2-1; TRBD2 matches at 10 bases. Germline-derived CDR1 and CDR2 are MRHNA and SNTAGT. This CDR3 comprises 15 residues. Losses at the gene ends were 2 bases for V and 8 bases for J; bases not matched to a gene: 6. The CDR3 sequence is CASSDGLADYHEQFF. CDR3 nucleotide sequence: TGTGCCAGCAGTGACGGACTAGCGGATTATCATGAGCAGTTCTTC.

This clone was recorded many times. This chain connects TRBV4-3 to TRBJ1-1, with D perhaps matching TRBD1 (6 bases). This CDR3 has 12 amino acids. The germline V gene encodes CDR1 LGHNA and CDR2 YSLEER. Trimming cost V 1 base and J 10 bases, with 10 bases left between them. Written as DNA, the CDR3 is TGCGCCAGCAGCCAAGGGGACACTAGAGCTTTCTTT. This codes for CASSQGDTRAFF.

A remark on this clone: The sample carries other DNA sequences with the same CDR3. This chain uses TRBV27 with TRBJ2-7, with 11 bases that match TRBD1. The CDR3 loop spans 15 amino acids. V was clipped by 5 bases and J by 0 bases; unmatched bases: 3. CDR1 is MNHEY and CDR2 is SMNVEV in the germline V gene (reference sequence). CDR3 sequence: CASSLGTGGSYEQYF. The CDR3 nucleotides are TGTGCCAGCAGTCTGGGGACAGGGGGCTCCTACGAGCAGTACTTC.

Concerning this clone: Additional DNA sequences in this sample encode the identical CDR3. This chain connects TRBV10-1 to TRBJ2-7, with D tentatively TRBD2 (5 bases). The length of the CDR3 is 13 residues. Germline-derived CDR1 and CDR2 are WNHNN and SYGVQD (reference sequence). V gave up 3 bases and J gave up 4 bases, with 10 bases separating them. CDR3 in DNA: TGCGCCAGCAGTGAATCGGGAACATACGAGCAGTACTTC. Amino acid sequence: CASSESGTYEQYF.

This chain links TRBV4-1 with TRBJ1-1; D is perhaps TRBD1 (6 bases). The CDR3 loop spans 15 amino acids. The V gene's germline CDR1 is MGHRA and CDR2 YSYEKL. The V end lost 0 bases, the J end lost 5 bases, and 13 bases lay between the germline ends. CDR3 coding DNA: TGCGCCAGCAGCCAAGACTCAGGGGCCGGTACTGAAGCTTTCTTT. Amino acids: CASSQDSGAGTEAFF.

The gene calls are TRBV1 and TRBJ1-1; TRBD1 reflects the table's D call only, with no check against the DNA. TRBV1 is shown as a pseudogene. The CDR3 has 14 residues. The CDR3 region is CTSRPGTDNTEAFF. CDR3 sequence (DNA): TGCACCAGCAGACCCGGGACAGATAACACTGAAGCTTTCTTT.

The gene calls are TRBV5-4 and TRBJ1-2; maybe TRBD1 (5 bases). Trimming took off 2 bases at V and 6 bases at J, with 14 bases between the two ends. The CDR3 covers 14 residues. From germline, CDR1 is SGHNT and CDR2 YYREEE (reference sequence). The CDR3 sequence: CASSLASREDGYTF. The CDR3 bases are TGTGCCAGCAGCTTAGCGTCCAGGGAGGATGGCTACACCTTC.

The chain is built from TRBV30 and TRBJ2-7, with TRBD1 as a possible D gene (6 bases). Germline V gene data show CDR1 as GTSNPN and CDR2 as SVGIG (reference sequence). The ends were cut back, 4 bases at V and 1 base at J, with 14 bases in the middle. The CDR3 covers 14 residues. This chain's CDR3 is CAWTSGTSSYEQYF. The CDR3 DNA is TGTGCCTGGACCTCCGGGACATCTTCCTACGAGCAGTACTTC.

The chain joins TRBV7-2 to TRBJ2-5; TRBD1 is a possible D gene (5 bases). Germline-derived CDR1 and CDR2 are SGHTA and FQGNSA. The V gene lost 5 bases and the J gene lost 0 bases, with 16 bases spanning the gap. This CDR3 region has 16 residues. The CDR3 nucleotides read TGTGCCAGCAGCCCCCACCAACCAGGGAACCAAGAGACCCAGTACTTC. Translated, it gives CASSPHQPGNQETQYF. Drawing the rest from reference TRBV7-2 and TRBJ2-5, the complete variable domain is GAGVSQSPSNKVTEKGKDVELRCDPISGHTALYWYRQSLGQGLEFLIYFQGNSAPDKSGLPSDRFSAERTGGSVSTLTIQRTQQEDSAVYLCASSPHQPGNQETQYFGPGTRLLVL.

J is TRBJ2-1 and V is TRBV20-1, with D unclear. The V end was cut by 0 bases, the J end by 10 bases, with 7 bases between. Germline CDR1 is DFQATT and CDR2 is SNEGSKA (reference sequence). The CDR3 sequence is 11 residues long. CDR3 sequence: CSARDIQEQFF. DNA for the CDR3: TGCAGTGCTAGAGATATTCAGGAGCAGTTCTTC.

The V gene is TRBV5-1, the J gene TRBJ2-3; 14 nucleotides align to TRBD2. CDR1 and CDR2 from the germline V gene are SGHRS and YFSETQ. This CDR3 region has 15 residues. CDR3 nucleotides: TGCGCTAGCGGGACTAGCGGGAGAAGTACAGATACGCAGTATTTT. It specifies CASGTSGRSTDTQYF. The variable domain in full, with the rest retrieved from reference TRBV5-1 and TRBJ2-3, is KAGVTQTPRYLIKTRGQQVTLSCSPISGHRSVSWYQQTPGQGLQFLFEYFSETQRNKGNFPGRFSGRQFSNSRSEMNVSTLELGDSALYLCASGTSGRSTDTQYFGPGTRLTVL.